The 25 T cell receptor beta chains reported below all come from one sample, sequenced in a study of blood T cells in healthy people across ages. Then a second PCR, running roughly 7 to 11 cycles, was carried out with a sample-barcoded 5' primer and a J-beta primer mix. TCRdb independently ran MiXCR on the 5' RACE reads; one entry per CDR3 protein. The sample has more than 900,000 distinct CDR3 sequences, about 29% seen once. The data were also submitted as part of a second study, on T cells of mothers and their children.

Sequences were obtained from blood. The receptor set was obtained from a woman between 40 and 50 years old in good health.

The table lists this clonotype with a few counts. The V and J genes are TRBV28 and TRBJ2-5, with TRBD1 as a possible D gene (6 bases). The germline V gene encodes CDR1 MDHEN and CDR2 SYDVKM. This CDR3 is built from 15 residues. Trimming left V 7 bases short and J 2 bases short, with 17 bases between. DNA of the CDR3: TGTGCCAGCACCTTTTGGGTCCAGGGGCAAGAGACCCAGTACTTC. Translated: CASTFWVQGQETQYF. Combining the CDR3 with reference TRBV28 and TRBJ2-5 gives the whole variable domain DVKVTQSSRYLVKRTGEKVFLECVQDMDHENMFWYRQDPGLGLRLIYFSYDVKMKEKGDIPEGYSVSREKKERFSLILESASTNQTSMYLCASTFWVQGQETQYFGPGTRLLVL.

The chain couples TRBV18 to TRBJ2-3, with a tentative D call TRBD2 (6 bases). The length of the CDR3 is 13 residues. Germline values: CDR1 KGHSH, CDR2 LQKENI. Deletions cut 8 bases from V and 7 bases from J, with 16 bases between. CDR3 DNA: TGTGCCAGCCAACCACGGGAGTTAAATACGCAGTATTTT. This codes for CASQPRELNTQYF. Full variable domain (rest looked up from reference TRBV18 and TRBJ2-3): NAGVMQNPRHLVRRRGQEARLRCSPMKGHSHVYWYRQLPEEGLKFMVYLQKENIIDESGMPKERFSAEFPKEGPSILRIQQVVRGDSAAYFCASQPRELNTQYFGPGTRLTVL.

The table lists this clonotype with a count of one. The chain uses TRBV5-1 and TRBJ2-1, with D possibly matching TRBD1 (6 bases). The CDR3 consists of 17 residues. Germline CDR1 reads SGHRS; CDR2 reads YFSETQ. V lost 0 bases and J lost 3, with 16 bases in between. CDR3: CASSLGAAGALYNEQFF. The CDR3 region has the DNA TGCGCCAGCAGCTTGGGTGCCGCAGGGGCCCTCTACAATGAGCAGTTCTTC.

Ten or more counts support this clonotype. The chain has TRBV4-1 and TRBJ2-7, with 7 bases lining up with TRBD1. Germline V CDR1 and CDR2: MGHRA, YSYEKL. This CDR3 is built from 16 residues. After removal of 1 base from V and 3 bases from J, the junction contained 9 bases not matched to a gene. CDR3 amino acids: CASSQVPLGTVYEQYF. CDR3 DNA: TGCGCCAGCAGCCAAGTTCCTCTTGGGACAGTCTACGAGCAGTACTTC.

In the case of this clonotype: A much more abundant neighbour one base away suggests this may be a read error. This chain links TRBV6-6 with TRBJ2-5; TRBD2 aligns across 8 bases. Losses at the gene ends were 5 bases for V and 11 bases for J; bases not matched to a gene: 16. Looked up from germline, CDR1 is MNHNY and CDR2 is SVGAGI (reference sequence). The CDR3 has 15 amino acids. Written as DNA, the CDR3 is TGTGCCAGCAGTGCCCCCGAGCGGGGGTACAATGAGCAGTACTTC. It codes for CASSAPERGYNEQYF.

The chain joins TRBV6-2 or TRBV6-3 to TRBJ1-2; 9 nucleotides agree with TRBD1. The V and J ends lost 2 bases and 6 bases, in that order; junction bases with no gene match: 1. Germline V gives CDR1 MNHEY, CDR2 SVGEGT. This CDR3 is 13 amino acids long. CDR3 bases: TGTGCCAGCAGTTACGGGACAGGGAATGGCTACACCTTC. Its protein product is CASSYGTGNGYTF.

The rearrangement links TRBV6-2 or TRBV6-3 to TRBJ1-1; D is uncertain. The CDR3 totals 16 residues. The germline V gene has CDR1 MNHEY and CDR2 SVGEGT. Trimming took 0 bases from V and 4 from J, leaving 15 bases between them. The CDR3 coding sequence is TGTGCCAGCAGTTACTCGGAAGCTAATCTGAGCACTGAAGCTTTCTTT. It encodes CASSYSEANLSTEAFF.

This clonotype was counted at least ten times. The chain has TRBV7-2 and TRBJ2-5, with TRBD2 matching 7 bases. V was pared by 5 bases and J by 5 bases, with 14 bases of the junction left unmatched. Germline CDR1 and CDR2: SGHTA and FQGNSA. This CDR3 is built from 16 residues. In nucleotides, the CDR3 is TGTGCCAGCAGCCCTCTGGCGGGGGTTAGCCGGGAGACCCAGTACTTC. Translating gives CASSPLAGVSRETQYF.

This clonotype came up a few times. The rearrangement uses TRBV15 and TRBJ2-1; TRBD1 or TRBD2 may be the D gene (5 bases each). The CDR3 is made up of 14 amino acids. Germline V CDR1 and CDR2: LNHNV, YYDKDF (reference sequence). The V end lost 9 bases, the J end lost 2 bases, and 14 bases lay between the germline ends. CDR3 bases: TGTGCCACTAATGCGCGAGGGGCCTACAATGAGCAGTTCTTC. It encodes CATNARGAYNEQFF.

The chain joins TRBV7-9 to TRBJ2-5; 7 bases map to TRBD1. The DNA end lines up better with TRBJ2-7; the J call may be wrong. Germline CDR1 SEHNR, CDR2 FQNEAQ (reference sequence). The CDR3 is made up of 14 amino acids. Here the CDR3 reads CASSPHGDSFEQYF. In nucleotides, the CDR3 is TGTGCCAGCAGCCCCCATGGGGACAGTTTCGAGCAGTACTTC.

This clonotype was recorded many times. The V gene is TRBV4-1, the J gene TRBJ1-2; tentative D call: TRBD1 (5 bases). Per the germline V gene, CDR1 is MGHRA and CDR2 is YSYEKL. Trimming removed 0 bases from V and 4 bases from J, with 12 bases in between. This CDR3 is built from 15 residues. CDR3 nucleotides: TGCGCCAGCAGCCAAGAGGCTACAGGTGGCTATGGCTACACCTTC. It translates to CASSQEATGGYGYTF.

This clonotype was seen a handful of times. The gene calls are TRBV24-1 and TRBJ1-2; D uncertain. Trimming removed 4 bases from V and 2 bases from J, with 25 bases in between. Germline V gene sequence: CDR1 KGHDR, CDR2 SFDVKD. The CDR3 totals 19 residues. For the CDR3, the DNA is TGTGCCACCAGTGACTCCGGACGAGGGCGCACGGCGCTGAACTATGGCTACACCTTC. Translating it yields CATSDSGRGRTALNYGYTF.

The rearrangement joins TRBV20-1 to TRBJ2-3, with D maybe TRBD2 (6 bases). The CDR3 is made up of 14 amino acids. The germline gives CDR1 DFQATT, CDR2 SNEGSKA (reference sequence). V gave up 4 bases and J gave up 8 bases, with 19 bases separating them. The CDR3 here is CSATFRAMGGTQYF. In DNA, the CDR3 is TGCAGTGCTACTTTTCGGGCTATGGGGGGTACGCAGTATTTT.

In its sample, this clonotype was seen many times. The genes are TRBV4-2 and TRBJ2-3; 13 bases line up with TRBD2. Unmatched junction bases numbered 5, after V lost 4 bases and J lost 4 bases. This CDR3 is built from 16 residues. Germline V gives CDR1 LGHNA, CDR2 YNFKEQ. This CDR3 reads CASSPTSGGVSDTQYF. The CDR3 DNA sequence: TGTGCCAGCAGCCCTACTAGCGGGGGGGTTTCAGATACGCAGTATTTT.

This clonotype was counted at least ten times. In DNA form, the CDR3 reads TGCAGCGTTGAAGATTCGGGACTAGCGGGGGGGCCGGTCCAAGAGACCCAGTACTTC. Translation: CSVEDSGLAGGPVQETQYF. This rearrangement joins TRBV29-1 to TRBJ2-5, with 16 bases fitting TRBD2. With 0 bases clipped from V and 1 base from J, the junction kept 8 bases outside the gene matches. Germline V gives CDR1 SQVTM, CDR2 ANQGSEA. The CDR3 runs 19 residues.

This clonotype was seen a few times. J is TRBJ2-3 and V is TRBV18, with D possibly being TRBD1 (5 bases). Germline values: CDR1 KGHSH, CDR2 LQKENI. The CDR3 sequence is 15 residues long. Trimming took off 0 bases at V and 6 bases at J, with 13 bases between the two ends. The CDR3 protein is CASSPPSRAGDTQYF. The CDR3, as DNA: TGTGCCAGCTCACCACCGTCCAGGGCAGGGGATACGCAGTATTTT.

This clonotype was seen more than once but under ten times. This chain uses TRBV9 with TRBJ1-1; D gene ambiguous. V dropped 2 bases and J dropped 7 bases, with 9 bases sitting between them. The CDR3 length is 12 residues. Germline lookup yields CDR1 SGDLS and CDR2 YYNGEE. This chain's CDR3 is CASSVLTDEAFF. CDR3 nucleotide sequence: TGTGCCAGCAGCGTCCTAACAGATGAAGCTTTCTTT.

The chain links TRBV12-3 or TRBV12-4 to TRBJ1-4; TRBD1 matches at 11 bases. The CDR3 is 15 amino acids. J gave up 8 bases and V 6 bases, and 8 bases lay outside the gene matches. The CDR3 region has the DNA TGTGCCAGCAGCACGGTCAGGACAGGGGGCGAAAAACTGTTTTTT. This gives the protein CASSTVRTGGEKLFF.

This clonotype was detected ten times or more. The chain combines TRBV28 with TRBJ2-7; the D is unclear. V lost 5 bases, J lost 4 bases, and 18 bases lay in between. The CDR3 is made up of 15 amino acids. CDR1 is MDHEN, CDR2 SYDVKM, per germline. The CDR3 is CASSPLGPSPYEQYF. CDR3 DNA sequence: TGTGCCAGCAGTCCTCTAGGACCGAGCCCTTACGAGCAGTACTTC.

Concerning this clonotype: One end of the junction is discordant with germline, which a read error may explain. The rearrangement links TRBV6-1 to TRBJ2-7; D unclear. Per germline, CDR1 MNHNS and CDR2 SASEGT. The CDR3 is 14 amino acids. CDR3: CTSSENRFSYEQYF. CDR3 DNA: TGTACCAGCAGTGAAAACCGCTTCTCCTACGAGCAGTACTTC.

This clonotype has just a few counts. The junction does not match germline at one end; this may be a read error. This chain links TRBV4-2 with TRBJ2-7; 11 nucleotides agree with TRBD2. Germline loops: CDR1 LGHNA, CDR2 YNFKEQ. This CDR3 comprises 15 residues. CDR3 coding DNA: TGTGCCAGCAGCCACGGGACTAGCGGTTCCTACGGGCAGTACTTC. The encoded protein is CASSHGTSGSYGQYF.

In this sample, this clonotype turned up many times. This may stem from a read error, because a much larger clone lies one nucleotide away. The CDR3 region has the DNA TGCAGTGCTAGGGGGACTAGTAGCGATGAGCAGTACTTC. Encoded protein: CSARGTSSDEQYF. The genes are TRBV20-1 and TRBJ2-5; 8 bases align to TRBD2. The germline gives CDR1 DFQATT, CDR2 SNEGSKA (reference sequence). V was clipped by 3 bases and J by 11 bases; unmatched bases: 11. The CDR3 is 13 amino acids.

The chain recombines TRBV20-1 with TRBJ2-3; 10 bases fit TRBD1. Germline loops: CDR1 DFQATT, CDR2 SNEGSKA (reference sequence). V trimming: 6 bases; J trimming: 6 bases; junction bases outside the gene matches: 9. CDR3 size: 14 residues. The CDR3 DNA is TGCAGTGCGAGGGGACAGGGGAGGTTGGATACGCAGTATTTT. It encodes CSARGQGRLDTQYF.

This clonotype was seen at least ten times. V usage is TRBV7-2 and J usage is TRBJ2-3; 8 bases fit TRBD2. The CDR3 runs 15 residues. CDR1 and CDR2 (germline): SGHTA, FQGNSA. J gave up 7 bases and V 3 bases, and 9 bases lay outside the gene matches. CDR3 in DNA: TGTGCCAGCAGCTTCGCGCGGGGGGCCGCCAATACGCAGTATTTT. It encodes CASSFARGAANTQYF.

This clonotype was picked up many times. The chain employs TRBV9 and TRBJ2-7; 8 bases map to TRBD1. Unmatched junction bases numbered 5, after V lost 1 base and J lost 2 bases. This CDR3 has 15 amino acids. Per the germline V gene, CDR1 is SGDLS and CDR2 is YYNGEE. The CDR3 DNA follows: TGTGCCAGCAGCGTACAGACAGGGGCGACCTACGAGCAGTACTTC. It codes for CASSVQTGATYEQYF.